This T cell receptor beta chain was recovered during a study of blood T cells in healthy people across ages. CDR1 is MNHEY, CDR2 SVGEGT, per germline. The CDR3 runs to 14 residues. In the case of this clonotype: Its antigen is unidentified.

Study findings and constraints: Naive T cell percentage showed a strong correlation with the diversity of TCR beta.

PCR was performed a second time for roughly 7 to 12 cycles using a sample-barcoded 5' primer and a J-beta primer mix. Every cDNA molecule carried a tag from a template-switch adaptor bearing 12 random nucleotides. TCRdb reprocessed the 5' RACE reads via MiXCR and lists one record per CDR3 protein. The sample has about 1.1 million distinct CDR3 sequences; approximately 38% are singletons. This chain links TRBV6-2 or TRBV6-3 with TRBJ2-5; D unresolved. The tail of the sequence fits TRBJ2-1 better, so the J call may be wrong. The clonotype comes from a young man in good health. The sequenced sample consisted of blood. For the CDR3, the DNA is TGTGCCAGCAGGAAAGAGGAAATTCAAGAGACCCAGTTCTTC. Translated, it gives CASRKEEIQETQFF.